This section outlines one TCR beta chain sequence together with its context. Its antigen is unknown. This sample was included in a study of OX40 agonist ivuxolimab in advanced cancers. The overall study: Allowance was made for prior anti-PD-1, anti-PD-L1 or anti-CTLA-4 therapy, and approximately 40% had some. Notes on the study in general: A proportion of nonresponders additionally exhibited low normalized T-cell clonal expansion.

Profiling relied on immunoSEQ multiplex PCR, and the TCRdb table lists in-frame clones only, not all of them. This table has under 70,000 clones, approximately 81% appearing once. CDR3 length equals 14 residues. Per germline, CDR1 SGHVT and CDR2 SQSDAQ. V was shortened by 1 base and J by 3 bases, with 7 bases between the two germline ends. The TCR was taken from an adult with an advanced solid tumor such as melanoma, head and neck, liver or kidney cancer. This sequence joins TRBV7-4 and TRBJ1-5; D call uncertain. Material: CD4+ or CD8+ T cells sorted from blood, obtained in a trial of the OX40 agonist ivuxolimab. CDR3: CASSLEGSNQPQHF. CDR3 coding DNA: TGTGCCAGCAGCTTAGAAGGCTCCAATCAGCCCCAGCATTTT.